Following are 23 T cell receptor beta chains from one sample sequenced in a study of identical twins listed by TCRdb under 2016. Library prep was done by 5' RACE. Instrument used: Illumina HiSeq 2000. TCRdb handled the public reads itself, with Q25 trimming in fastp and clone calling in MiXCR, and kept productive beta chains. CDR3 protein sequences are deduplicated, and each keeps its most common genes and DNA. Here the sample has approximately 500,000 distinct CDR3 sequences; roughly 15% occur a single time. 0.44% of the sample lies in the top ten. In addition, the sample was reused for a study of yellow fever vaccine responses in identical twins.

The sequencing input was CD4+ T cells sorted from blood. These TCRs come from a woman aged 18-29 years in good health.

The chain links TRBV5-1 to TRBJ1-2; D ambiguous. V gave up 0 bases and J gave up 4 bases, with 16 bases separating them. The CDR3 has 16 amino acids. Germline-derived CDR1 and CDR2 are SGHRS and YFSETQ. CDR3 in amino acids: CASSLVSGSAIYGYTF. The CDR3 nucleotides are TGCGCCAGCAGCTTGGTTAGCGGAAGTGCAATCTATGGCTACACCTTC. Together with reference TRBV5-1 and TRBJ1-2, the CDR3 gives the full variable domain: KAGVTQTPRYLIKTRGQQVTLSCSPISGHRSVSWYQQTPGQGLQFLFEYFSETQRNKGNFPGRFSGRQFSNSRSEMNVSTLELGDSALYLCASSLVSGSAIYGYTFGSGTRLTVV.

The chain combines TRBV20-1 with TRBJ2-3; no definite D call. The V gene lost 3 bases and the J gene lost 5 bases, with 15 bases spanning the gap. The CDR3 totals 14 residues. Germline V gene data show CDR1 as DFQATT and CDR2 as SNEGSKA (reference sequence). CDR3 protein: CSARSLMLVDTQYF. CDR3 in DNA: TGCAGTGCTAGGTCCCTTATGCTTGTAGATACGCAGTATTTT.

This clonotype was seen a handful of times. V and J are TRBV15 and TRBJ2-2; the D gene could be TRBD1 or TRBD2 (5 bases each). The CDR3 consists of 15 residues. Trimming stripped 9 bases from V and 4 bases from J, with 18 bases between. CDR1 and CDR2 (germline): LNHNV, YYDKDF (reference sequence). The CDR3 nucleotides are TGTGCCACGGCTCGATCCGGGACCCCCACCGGGGAGCTGTTTTTT. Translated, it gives CATARSGTPTGELFF.

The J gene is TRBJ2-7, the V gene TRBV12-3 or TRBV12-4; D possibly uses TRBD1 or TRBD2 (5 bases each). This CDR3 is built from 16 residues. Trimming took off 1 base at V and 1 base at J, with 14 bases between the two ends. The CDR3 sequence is CASSLEMGVKSYEQYF. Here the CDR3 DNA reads TGTGCCAGCAGTTTAGAGATGGGGGTAAAATCCTACGAGCAGTACTTC.

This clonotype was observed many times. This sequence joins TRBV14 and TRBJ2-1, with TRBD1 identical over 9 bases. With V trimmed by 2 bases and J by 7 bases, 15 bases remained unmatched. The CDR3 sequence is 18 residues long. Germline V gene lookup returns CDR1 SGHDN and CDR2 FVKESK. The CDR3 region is CASSQRRYTGGGSNEQFF. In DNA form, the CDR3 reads TGTGCCAGCAGCCAAAGGCGCTACACAGGGGGCGGATCGAATGAGCAGTTCTTC.

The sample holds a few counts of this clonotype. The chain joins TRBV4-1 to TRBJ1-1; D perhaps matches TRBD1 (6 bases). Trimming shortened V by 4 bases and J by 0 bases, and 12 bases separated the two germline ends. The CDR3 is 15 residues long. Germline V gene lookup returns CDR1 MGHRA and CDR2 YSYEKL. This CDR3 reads CASSPQTGLNTEAFF. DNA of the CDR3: TGCGCCAGCAGCCCCCAGACAGGACTGAACACTGAAGCTTTCTTT.

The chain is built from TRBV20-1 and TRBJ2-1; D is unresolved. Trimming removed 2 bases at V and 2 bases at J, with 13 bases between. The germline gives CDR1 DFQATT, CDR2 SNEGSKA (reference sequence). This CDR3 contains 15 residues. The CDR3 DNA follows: TGCAGTGCTAGAAGGGAAGGTTTTGCCTACAATGAGCAGTTCTTC. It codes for CSARREGFAYNEQFF.

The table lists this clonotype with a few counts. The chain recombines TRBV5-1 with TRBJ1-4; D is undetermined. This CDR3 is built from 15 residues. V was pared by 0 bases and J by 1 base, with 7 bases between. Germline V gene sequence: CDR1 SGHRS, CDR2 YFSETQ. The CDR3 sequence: CASSLVRGTNEKLFF. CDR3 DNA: TGCGCCAGCAGCTTGGTTCGAGGAACTAATGAAAAACTGTTTTTT. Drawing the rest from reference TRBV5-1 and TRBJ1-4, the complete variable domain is KAGVTQTPRYLIKTRGQQVTLSCSPISGHRSVSWYQQTPGQGLQFLFEYFSETQRNKGNFPGRFSGRQFSNSRSEMNVSTLELGDSALYLCASSLVRGTNEKLFFGSGTQLSVL.

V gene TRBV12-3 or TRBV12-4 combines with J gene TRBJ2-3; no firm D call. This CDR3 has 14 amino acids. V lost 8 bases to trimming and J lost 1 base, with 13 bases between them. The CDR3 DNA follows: TGTGCCAGCCGCTTGCCCGGAGGCACAGATACGCAGTATTTT. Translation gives CASRLPGGTDTQYF.

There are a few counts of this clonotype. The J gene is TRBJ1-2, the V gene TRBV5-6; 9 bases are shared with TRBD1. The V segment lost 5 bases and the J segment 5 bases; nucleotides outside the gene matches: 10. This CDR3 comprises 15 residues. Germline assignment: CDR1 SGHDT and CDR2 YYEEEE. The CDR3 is CASSFRDREVYGYTF. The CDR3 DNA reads TGTGCCAGCAGTTTCCGGGACAGGGAGGTTTATGGCTACACCTTC.

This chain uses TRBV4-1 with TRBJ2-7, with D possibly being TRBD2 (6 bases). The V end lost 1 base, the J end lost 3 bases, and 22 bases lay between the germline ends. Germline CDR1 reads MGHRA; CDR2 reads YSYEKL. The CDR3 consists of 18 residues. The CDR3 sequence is CASSQGKLLASEYYEQYF. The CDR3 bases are TGCGCCAGCAGCCAAGGCAAATTGTTGGCTAGCGAGTACTACGAGCAGTACTTC.

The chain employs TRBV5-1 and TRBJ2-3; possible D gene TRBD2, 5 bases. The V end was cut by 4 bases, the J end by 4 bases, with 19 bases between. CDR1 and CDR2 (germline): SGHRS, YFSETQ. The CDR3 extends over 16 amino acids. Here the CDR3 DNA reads TGCGCCAGCAGCCCGCGATTAGCGTCTTATCCAGATACGCAGTATTTT. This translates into CASSPRLASYPDTQYF.

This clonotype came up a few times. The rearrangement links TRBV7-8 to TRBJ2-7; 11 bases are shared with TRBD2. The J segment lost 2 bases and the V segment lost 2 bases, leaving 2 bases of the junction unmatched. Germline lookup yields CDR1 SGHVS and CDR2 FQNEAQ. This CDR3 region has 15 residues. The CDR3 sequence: CASSLTSGGPYEQYF. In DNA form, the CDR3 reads TGTGCCAGCAGCTTAACTAGCGGGGGACCCTACGAGCAGTACTTC.

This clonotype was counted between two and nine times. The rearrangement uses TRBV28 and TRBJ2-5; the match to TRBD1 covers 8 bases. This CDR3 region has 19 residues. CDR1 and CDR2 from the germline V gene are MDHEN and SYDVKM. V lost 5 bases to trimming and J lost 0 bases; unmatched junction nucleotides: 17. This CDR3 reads CASSGQGLASRTYQETQYF. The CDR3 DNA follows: TGTGCCAGCAGTGGACAGGGACTGGCCTCCCGTACGTACCAAGAGACCCAGTACTTC.

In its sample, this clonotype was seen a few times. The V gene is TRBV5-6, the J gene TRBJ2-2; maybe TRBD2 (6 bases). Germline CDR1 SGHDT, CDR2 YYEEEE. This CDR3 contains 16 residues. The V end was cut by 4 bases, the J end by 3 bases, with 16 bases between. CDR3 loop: CASSRLARRDTGELFF. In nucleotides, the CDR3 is TGTGCCAGCAGCCGTCTAGCGCGCAGGGACACCGGGGAGCTGTTTTTT.

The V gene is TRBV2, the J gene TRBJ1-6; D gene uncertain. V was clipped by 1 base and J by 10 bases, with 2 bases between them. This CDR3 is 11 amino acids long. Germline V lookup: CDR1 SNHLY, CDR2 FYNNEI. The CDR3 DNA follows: TGTGCCAGCAGTGAAGGCTCACCCCTCCACTTT. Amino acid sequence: CASSEGSPLHF. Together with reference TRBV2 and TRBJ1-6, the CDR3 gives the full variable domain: EPEVTQTPSHQVTQMGQEVILRCVPISNHLYFYWYRQILGQKVEFLVSFYNNEISEKSEIFDDQFSVERPDGSNFTLKIRSTKLEDSAMYFCASSEGSPLHFGNGTRLTVT.

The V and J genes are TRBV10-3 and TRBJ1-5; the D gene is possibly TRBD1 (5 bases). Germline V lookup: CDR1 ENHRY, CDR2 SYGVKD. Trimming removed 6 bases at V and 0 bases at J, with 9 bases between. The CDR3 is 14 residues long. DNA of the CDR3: TGTGCCATCAGAGGGGCTGATAGCAATCAGCCCCAGCATTTT. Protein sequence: CAIRGADSNQPQHF.

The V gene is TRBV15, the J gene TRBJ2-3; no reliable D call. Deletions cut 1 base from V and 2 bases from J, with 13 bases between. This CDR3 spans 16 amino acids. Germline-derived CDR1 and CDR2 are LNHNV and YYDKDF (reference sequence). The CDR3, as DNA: TGTGCCACCAGCAGAGCGGAAGAGCGCCCCACAGATACGCAGTATTTT. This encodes CATSRAEERPTDTQYF.

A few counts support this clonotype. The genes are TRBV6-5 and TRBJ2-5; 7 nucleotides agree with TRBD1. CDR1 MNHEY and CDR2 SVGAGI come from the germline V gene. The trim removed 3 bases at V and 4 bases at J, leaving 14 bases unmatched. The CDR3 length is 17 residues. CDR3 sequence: CASSYLGKTGASETQYF. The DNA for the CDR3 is TGTGCCAGCAGTTATTTGGGCAAAACAGGGGCGTCAGAGACCCAGTACTTC.

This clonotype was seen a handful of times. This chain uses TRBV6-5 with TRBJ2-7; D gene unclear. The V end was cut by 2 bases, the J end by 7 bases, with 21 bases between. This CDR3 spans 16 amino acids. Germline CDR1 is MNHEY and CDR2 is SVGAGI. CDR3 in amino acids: CASSYALQSGGREQYF. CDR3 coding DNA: TGTGCCAGCAGTTACGCTCTACAGTCCGGTGGAAGGGAGCAGTACTTC.

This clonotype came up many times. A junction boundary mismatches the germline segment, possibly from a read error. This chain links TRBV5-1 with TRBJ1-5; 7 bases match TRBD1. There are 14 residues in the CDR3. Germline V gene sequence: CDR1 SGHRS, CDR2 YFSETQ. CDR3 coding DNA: TGTGCCAGCAGTTTAGCGGGAGGGGGCCAGCCCCAGCATTTT. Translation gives CASSLAGGGQPQHF.

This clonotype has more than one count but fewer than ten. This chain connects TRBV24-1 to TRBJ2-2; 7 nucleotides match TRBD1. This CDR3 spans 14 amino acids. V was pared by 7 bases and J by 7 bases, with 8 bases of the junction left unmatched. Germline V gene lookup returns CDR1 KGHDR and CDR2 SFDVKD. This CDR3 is CATSQTGTGGELFF. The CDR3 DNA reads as TGTGCCACCAGCCAGACAGGGACGGGCGGGGAGCTGTTTTTT.

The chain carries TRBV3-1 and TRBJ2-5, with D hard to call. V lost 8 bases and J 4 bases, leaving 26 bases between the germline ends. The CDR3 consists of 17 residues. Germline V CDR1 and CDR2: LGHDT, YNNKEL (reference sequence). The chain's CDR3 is CASSHTNWSPRGETQYF. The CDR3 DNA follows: TGTGCCAGCTCTCACACCAATTGGAGCCCAAGAGGAGAGACCCAGTACTTC.